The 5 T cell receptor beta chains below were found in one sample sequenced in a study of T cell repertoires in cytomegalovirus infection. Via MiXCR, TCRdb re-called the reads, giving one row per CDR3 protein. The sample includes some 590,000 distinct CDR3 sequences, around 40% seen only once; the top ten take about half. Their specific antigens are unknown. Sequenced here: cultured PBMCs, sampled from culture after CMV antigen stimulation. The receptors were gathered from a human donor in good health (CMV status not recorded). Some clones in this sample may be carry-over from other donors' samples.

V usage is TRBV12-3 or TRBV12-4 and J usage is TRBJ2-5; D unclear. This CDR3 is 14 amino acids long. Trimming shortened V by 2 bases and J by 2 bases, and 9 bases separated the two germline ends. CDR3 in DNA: TGTGCCAGCAGTTTACGGCGGATGCAAGAGACCCAGTACTTC. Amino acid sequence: CASSLRRMQETQYF.

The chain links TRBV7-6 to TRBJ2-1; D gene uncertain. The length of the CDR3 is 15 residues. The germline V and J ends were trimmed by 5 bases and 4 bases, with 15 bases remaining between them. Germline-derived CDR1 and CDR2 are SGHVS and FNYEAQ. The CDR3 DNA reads TGTGCCAGCAGCCCTAGTTCGACTCTTTACAATGAGCAGTTCTTC. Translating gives CASSPSSTLYNEQFF. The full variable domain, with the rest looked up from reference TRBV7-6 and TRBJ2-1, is GAGVSQSPRYKVTKRGQDVALRCDPISGHVSLYWYRQALGQGPEFLTYFNYEAQQDKSGLPNDRFSAERPEGSISTLTIQRTEQRDSAMYRCASSPSSTLYNEQFFGPGTRLTVL.

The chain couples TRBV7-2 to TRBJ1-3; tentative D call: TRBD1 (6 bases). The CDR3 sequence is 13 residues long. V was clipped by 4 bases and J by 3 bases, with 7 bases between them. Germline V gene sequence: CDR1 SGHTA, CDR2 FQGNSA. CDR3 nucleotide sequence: TGTGCCAGCAGCTGGGGGCATGGAAACACCATATATTTT. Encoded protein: CASSWGHGNTIYF.

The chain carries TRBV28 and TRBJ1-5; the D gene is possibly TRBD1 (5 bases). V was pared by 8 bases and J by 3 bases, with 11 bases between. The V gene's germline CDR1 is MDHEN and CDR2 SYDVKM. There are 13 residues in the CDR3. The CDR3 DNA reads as TGTGCCAGCGGGGGGTTCCTCAATCAGCCCCAGCATTTT. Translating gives CASGGFLNQPQHF.

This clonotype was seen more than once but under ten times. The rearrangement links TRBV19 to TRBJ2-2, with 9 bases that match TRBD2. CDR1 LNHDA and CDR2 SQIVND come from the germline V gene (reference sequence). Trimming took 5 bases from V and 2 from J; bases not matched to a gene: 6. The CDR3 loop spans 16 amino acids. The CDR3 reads CASSARTSDNTGELFF. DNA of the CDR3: TGTGCCAGTAGTGCTCGGACTAGCGACAACACCGGGGAGCTGTTTTTT.